The 8 T cell receptor beta chains below come from one sample, sequenced in a study of cytomegalovirus exposure and HLA in healthy donors. PCR primers comprised 60 Vbeta and 13 Jbeta primers. The assay was immunoSEQ multiplex PCR, and TCRdb's table has in-frame clones only and misses some. In the table there are more than 150,000 clones, approximately 81% of which are singletons. The sample comprised PBMCs. The source of these receptors is a woman under 30 in good health and CMV-seronegative.

This clone was counted once. This chain uses TRBV6-1 with TRBJ1-5; no firm D call. CDR3 length: 12 residues. Trimming stripped 8 bases from V and 6 bases from J, with 11 bases between. Germline V gene data show CDR1 as MNHNS and CDR2 as SASEGT. CDR3 loop: CASAPTPQPQHF. In DNA, the CDR3 is TGTGCCAGCGCCCCCACACCTCAGCCCCAGCATTTT.

In its sample, this clone was seen once. The chain recombines TRBV7-2 with TRBJ2-3; 12 bases are shared with TRBD2. Germline-derived CDR1 and CDR2 are SGHTA and FQGNSA. CDR3 length: 16 amino acids. The V and J ends lost 5 bases and 1 base, in that order; junction bases with no gene match: 4. The CDR3 protein is CASSQRLAGGTDTQYF. Here the CDR3 DNA reads TGTGCCAGCAGCCAGAGACTAGCGGGGGGCACAGATACGCAGTATTTT.

The V and J genes are TRBV10-3 and TRBJ2-5; TRBD1 matches 7 bases. The assigned J gene may be wrong: the sequence end matches TRBJ2-7 better. The length of the CDR3 is 13 residues. Germline assignment: CDR1 ENHRY and CDR2 SYGVKD. CDR3 region: CAISGTYRGEQYF. CDR3 bases: TGTGCCATCAGTGGAACTTACAGGGGCGAGCAGTACTTC.

This sequence joins TRBV19 and TRBJ2-1; TRBD2 matches at 13 bases. The V gene's germline CDR1 is LNHDA and CDR2 SQIVND (reference sequence). CDR3 length: 19 residues. V shed 3 bases, J shed 1 base, and the junction held 9 bases outside the gene matches. CDR3 in amino acids: CASSMTMGTSGESYNEQFF. The CDR3, as DNA: TGTGCCAGTAGTATGACTATGGGGACTAGCGGGGAATCCTACAATGAGCAGTTCTTC.

The V call is TRBV7-6, the J call TRBJ2-7; 7 bases align to TRBD1. V was clipped by 8 bases and J by 2 bases; unmatched bases: 6. CDR1 is SGHVS, CDR2 FNYEAQ, per germline. The length of the CDR3 is 13 residues. DNA of the CDR3: TGTGCCAGCGCTCGGACAGGAGCCTACGAGCAGTACTTC. Translating it yields CASARTGAYEQYF.

The chain employs TRBV11-3 and TRBJ2-1; D is ambiguous. This CDR3 has 15 amino acids. V shed 0 bases and J shed 6 bases, with 12 bases lying between them. CDR1 SGHNT and CDR2 YENEEA come from the germline V gene. The CDR3 loop reads CASSLDPLRGNEQFF. The CDR3 DNA is TGTGCCAGCAGCTTAGACCCTTTGCGCGGCAATGAGCAGTTCTTC.

V and J are TRBV10-1 and TRBJ2-1; 8 bases align to TRBD1. Germline values: CDR1 WNHNN, CDR2 SYGVQD (reference sequence). V trimming: 3 bases; J trimming: 3 bases; junction bases outside the gene matches: 7. The CDR3 loop spans 16 amino acids. Written as DNA, the CDR3 is TGCGCCAGCAGTGACCCGACAGGGGTCAACTACAATGAGCAGTTCTTC. The encoded protein is CASSDPTGVNYNEQFF.

This clone was found a few times. J is TRBJ2-7 and V is TRBV11-2, with 7 nucleotides matching TRBD1. CDR1 SGHAT and CDR2 FQNNGV come from the germline V gene. This CDR3 has 15 residues. Trimming cost V 3 bases and J 7 bases; bases outside gene matches: 12. This CDR3 is CASSLGQTLASEQYF. CDR3 DNA sequence: TGTGCCAGCAGCTTGGGACAGACCCTAGCAAGTGAGCAGTACTTC.